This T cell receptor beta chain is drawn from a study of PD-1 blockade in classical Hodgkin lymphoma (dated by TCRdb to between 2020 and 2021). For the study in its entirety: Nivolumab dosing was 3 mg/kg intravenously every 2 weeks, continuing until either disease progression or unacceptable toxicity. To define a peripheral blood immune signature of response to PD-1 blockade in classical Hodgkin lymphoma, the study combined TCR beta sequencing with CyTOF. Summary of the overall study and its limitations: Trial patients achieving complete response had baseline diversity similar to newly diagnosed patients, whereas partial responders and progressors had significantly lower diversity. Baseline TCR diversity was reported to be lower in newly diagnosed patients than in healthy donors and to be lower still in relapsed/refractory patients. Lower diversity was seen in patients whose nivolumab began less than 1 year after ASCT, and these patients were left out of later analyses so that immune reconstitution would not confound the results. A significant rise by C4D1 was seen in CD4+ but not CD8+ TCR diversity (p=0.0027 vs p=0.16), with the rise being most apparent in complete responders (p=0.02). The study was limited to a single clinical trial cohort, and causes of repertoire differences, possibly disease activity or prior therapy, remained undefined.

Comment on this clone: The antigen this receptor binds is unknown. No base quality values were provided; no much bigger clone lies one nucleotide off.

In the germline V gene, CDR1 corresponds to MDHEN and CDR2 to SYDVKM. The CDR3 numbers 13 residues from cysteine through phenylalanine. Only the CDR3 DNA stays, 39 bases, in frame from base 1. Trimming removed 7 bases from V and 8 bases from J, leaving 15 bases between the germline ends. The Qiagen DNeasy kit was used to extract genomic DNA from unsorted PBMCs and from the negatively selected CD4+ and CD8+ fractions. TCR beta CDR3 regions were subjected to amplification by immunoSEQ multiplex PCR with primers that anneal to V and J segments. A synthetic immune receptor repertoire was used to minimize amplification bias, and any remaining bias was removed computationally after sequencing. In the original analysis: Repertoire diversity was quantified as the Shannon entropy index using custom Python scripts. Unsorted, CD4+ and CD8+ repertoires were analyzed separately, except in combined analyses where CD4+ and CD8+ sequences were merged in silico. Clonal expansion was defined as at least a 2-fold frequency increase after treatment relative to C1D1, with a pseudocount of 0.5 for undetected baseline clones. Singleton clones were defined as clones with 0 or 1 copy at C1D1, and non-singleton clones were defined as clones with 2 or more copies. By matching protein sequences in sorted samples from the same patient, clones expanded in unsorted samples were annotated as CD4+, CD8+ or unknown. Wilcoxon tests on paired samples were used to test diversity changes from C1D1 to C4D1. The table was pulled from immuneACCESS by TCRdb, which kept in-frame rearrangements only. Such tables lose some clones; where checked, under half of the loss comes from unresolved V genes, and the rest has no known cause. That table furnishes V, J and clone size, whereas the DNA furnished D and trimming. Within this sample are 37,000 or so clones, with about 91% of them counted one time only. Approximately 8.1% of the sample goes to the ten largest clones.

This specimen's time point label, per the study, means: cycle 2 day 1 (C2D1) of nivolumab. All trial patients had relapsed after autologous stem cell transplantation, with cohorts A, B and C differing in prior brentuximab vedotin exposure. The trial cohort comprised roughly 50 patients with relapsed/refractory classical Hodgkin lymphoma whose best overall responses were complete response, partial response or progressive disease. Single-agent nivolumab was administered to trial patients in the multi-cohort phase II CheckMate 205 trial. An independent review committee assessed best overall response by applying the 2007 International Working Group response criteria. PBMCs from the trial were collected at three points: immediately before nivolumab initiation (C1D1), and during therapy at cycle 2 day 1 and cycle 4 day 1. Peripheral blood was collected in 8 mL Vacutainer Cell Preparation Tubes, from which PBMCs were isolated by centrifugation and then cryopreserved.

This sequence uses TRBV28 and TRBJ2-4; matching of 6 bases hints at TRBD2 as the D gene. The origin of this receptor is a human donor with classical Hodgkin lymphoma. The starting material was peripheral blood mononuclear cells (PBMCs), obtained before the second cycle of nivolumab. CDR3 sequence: CASNRPWGDIQYF. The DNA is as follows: TGTGCCAGCAATAGACCTTGGGGGGACATTCAGTACTTC. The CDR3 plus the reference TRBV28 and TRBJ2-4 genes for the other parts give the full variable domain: DVKVTQSSRYLVKRTGEKVFLECVQDMDHENMFWYRQDPGLGLRLIYFSYDVKMKEKGDIPEGYSVSREKKERFSLILESASTNQTSMYLCASNRPWGDIQYFGAGTRLSVL.